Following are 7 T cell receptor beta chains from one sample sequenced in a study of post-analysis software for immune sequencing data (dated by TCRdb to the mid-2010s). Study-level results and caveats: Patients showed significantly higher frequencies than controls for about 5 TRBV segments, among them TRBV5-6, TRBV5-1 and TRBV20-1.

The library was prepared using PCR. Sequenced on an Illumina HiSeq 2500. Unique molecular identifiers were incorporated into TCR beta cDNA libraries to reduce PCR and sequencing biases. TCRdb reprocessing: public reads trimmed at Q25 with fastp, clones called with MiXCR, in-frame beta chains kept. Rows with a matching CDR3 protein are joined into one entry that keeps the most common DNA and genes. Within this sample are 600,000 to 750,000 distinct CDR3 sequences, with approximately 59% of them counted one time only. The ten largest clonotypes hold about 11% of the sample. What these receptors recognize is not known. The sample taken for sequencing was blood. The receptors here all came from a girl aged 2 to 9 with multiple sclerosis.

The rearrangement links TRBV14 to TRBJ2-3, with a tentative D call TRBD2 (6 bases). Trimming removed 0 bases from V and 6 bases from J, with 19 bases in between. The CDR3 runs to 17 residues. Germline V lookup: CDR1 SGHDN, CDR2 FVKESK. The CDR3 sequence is CASSQDQGLPWVDTQYF. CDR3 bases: TGTGCCAGCAGCCAAGATCAGGGACTCCCCTGGGTGGATACGCAGTATTTT.

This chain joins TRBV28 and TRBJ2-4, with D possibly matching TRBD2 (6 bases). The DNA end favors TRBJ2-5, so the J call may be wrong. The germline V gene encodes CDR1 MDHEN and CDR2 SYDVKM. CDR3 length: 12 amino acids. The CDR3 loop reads CACTRGQETQYF. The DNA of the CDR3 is TGTGCCTGCACGCGGGGCCAAGAGACCCAGTACTTC.

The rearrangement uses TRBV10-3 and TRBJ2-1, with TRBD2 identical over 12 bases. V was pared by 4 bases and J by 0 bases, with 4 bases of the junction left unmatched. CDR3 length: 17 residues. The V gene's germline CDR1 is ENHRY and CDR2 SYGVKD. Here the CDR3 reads CAISGTSGASSYNEQFF. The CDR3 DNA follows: TGTGCCATCAGTGGGACTAGCGGGGCCTCCTCCTACAATGAGCAGTTCTTC.

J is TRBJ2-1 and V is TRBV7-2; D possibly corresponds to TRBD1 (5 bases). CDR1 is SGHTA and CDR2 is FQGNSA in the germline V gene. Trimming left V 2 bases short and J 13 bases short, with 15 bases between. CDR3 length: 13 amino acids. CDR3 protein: CASSLTGQGNQFF. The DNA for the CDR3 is TGTGCCAGCAGCTTAACAGGACAAGGCAACCAGTTCTTC. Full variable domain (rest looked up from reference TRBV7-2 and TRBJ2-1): GAGVSQSPSNKVTEKGKDVELRCDPISGHTALYWYRQSLGQGLEFLIYFQGNSAPDKSGLPSDRFSAERTGGSVSTLTIQRTQQEDSAVYLCASSLTGQGNQFFGPGTRLTVL.

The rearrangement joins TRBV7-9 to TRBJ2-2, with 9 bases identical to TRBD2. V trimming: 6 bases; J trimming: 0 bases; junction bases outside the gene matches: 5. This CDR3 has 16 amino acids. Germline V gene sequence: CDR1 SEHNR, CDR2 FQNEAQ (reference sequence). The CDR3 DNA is TGTGCCAGCAGACTTAGCGGGAGCGCGAACACCGGGGAGCTGTTTTTT. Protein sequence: CASRLSGSANTGELFF.

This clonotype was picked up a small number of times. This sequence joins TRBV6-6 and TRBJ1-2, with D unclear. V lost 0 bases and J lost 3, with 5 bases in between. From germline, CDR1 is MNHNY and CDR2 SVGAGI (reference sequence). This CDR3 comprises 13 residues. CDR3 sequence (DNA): TGTGCCAGCAGTTACTCGTTGGACTATGGCTACACCTTC. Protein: CASSYSLDYGYTF.

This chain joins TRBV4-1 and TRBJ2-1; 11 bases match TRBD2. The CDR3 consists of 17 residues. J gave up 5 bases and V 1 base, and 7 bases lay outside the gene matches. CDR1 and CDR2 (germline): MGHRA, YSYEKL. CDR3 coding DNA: TGCGCCAGCAGCCAAGTGGGGATAGCGGGGGGGGACAATGAGCAGTTCTTC. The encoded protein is CASSQVGIAGGDNEQFF.